A selection of T cell receptor beta chains follows, all from one sample in a study of T cell changes during pregnancy in multiple sclerosis. The protocol was immunoSEQ multiplex PCR, while the TCRdb copy is restricted to in-frame clones and leaves out a portion. The data contain under 85,000 clones, roughly nine tenths of them seen just once; the ten biggest clones take up more than 8%. Source: peripheral blood, taken after pregnancy. The receptors come from a female donor in good health, enrolled as a control in a pregnancy study. CDR3s include the opening cysteine and the closing phenylalanine or tryptophan. A D gene is named only where the DNA matches it firmly. Expanded clones get a size class; other rows say once, few or many, or leave the size out.

v_gene: TRBV6-5
d_gene: -
j_gene: TRBJ2-1
abundance: -
CDR3aa: CASSPGTREFF
CDR3nt: TGTGCCAGCAGTCCCGGGACACGGGAGTTCTTC

v_gene: TRBV5-4
d_gene: -
j_gene: TRBJ2-7
abundance: -
CDR3aa: CASSLQGGYEQYF
CDR3nt: TGTGCCAGCAGCTTACAGGGGGGGTACGAGCAGTACTTC

v_gene: TRBV9
d_gene: -
j_gene: TRBJ2-2
abundance: -
CDR3aa: CASSDRLEGHVANTGELFF
CDR3nt: TGTGCCAGCAGCGATCGGTTAGAGGGCCACGTCGCGAACACCGGGGAGCTGTTTTTT

v_gene: TRBV20-1
d_gene: -
j_gene: TRBJ2-5
abundance: once
CDR3aa: CSASIQETQYF
CDR3nt: TGCAGTGCTAGTATCCAAGAGACCCAGTACTTC

v_gene: TRBV28
d_gene: TRBD2
j_gene: TRBJ2-3
abundance: -
CDR3aa: CASSSSGLAGRNTQYF
CDR3nt: TGTGCCAGCAGTTCATCGGGACTAGCGGGACGAAATACGCAGTATTTT

v_gene: TRBV11-2
d_gene: TRBD2
j_gene: TRBJ2-7
abundance: -
CDR3aa: CASSFGLAGGHSSYEQYF
CDR3nt: TGTGCCAGCAGCTTCGGACTAGCGGGAGGGCATAGCTCCTACGAGCAGTACTTC

v_gene: TRBV9
d_gene: TRBD2
j_gene: TRBJ2-3
abundance: -
CDR3aa: CASSVGRGGGDTQYF
CDR3nt: TGTGCCAGCAGCGTAGGGCGGGGGGGTGGAGATACGCAGTATTTT

v_gene: TRBV28
d_gene: -
j_gene: TRBJ2-5
abundance: -
CDR3aa: CASRPLDRSQETQYF
CDR3nt: TGTGCCAGCAGACCCCTCGACAGGTCCCAAGAGACCCAGTACTTC

v_gene: TRBV30
d_gene: -
j_gene: TRBJ1-4
abundance: -
CDR3aa: CAYISRAPNEKLFF
CDR3nt: TGTGCCTATATAAGCAGGGCCCCTAATGAAAAACTGTTTTTT

v_gene: TRBV10-3
d_gene: -
j_gene: TRBJ1-5
abundance: -
CDR3aa: CAISGSLVDQPQHF
CDR3nt: TGTGCCATCTCAGGCAGTTTGGTCGATCAGCCCCAGCATTTT

v_gene: TRBV13
d_gene: TRBD2
j_gene: TRBJ2-7
abundance: -
CDR3aa: CASMVSGGSHEQYF
CDR3nt: TGTGCCAGCATGGTAAGCGGGGGTAGTCACGAGCAGTACTTC

v_gene: TRBV7-8
d_gene: TRBD2
j_gene: TRBJ2-7
abundance: few
CDR3aa: CASSFGVLAGEQYF
CDR3nt: TGTGCCAGCAGCTTTGGAGTTCTAGCGGGGGAGCAGTACTTC

v_gene: TRBV28
d_gene: -
j_gene: TRBJ1-5
abundance: -
CDR3aa: CASTSGGANINSNQPQHF
CDR3nt: TGTGCCAGCACCTCGGGAGGGGCCAATATCAATAGCAATCAGCCCCAGCATTTT

v_gene: TRBV19
d_gene: -
j_gene: TRBJ2-2
abundance: -
CDR3aa: CASSRQPNTGELFF
CDR3nt: TGTGCCAGTAGTAGACAGCCGAACACCGGGGAGCTGTTTTTT

v_gene: TRBV7-7
d_gene: -
j_gene: TRBJ2-2
abundance: -
CDR3aa: CASRPDRLNTGELFF
CDR3nt: TGTGCCAGCAGACCCGACAGGCTGAACACCGGGGAGCTGTTTTTT

v_gene: TRBV15
d_gene: TRBD2
j_gene: TRBJ2-3
abundance: -
CDR3aa: CATSIGGGYVLADTQYF
CDR3nt: TGTGCCACCAGCATTGGGGGGGGGTATGTTCTGGCAGATACGCAGTATTTT

v_gene: TRBV2
d_gene: -
j_gene: TRBJ1-1
abundance: -
CDR3aa: CASTWQGGTEAFF
CDR3nt: TGTGCCAGCACGTGGCAGGGAGGAACTGAAGCTTTCTTT

v_gene: TRBV30
d_gene: -
j_gene: TRBJ1-1
abundance: -
CDR3aa: CAWSGSSVTEAFF
CDR3nt: TGTGCCTGGAGTGGATCATCGGTCACTGAAGCTTTCTTT

v_gene: TRBV15
d_gene: -
j_gene: TRBJ1-1
abundance: -
CDR3aa: CATKKGSFTEAFF
CDR3nt: TGTGCCACCAAGAAGGGGTCGTTCACTGAAGCTTTCTTT

v_gene: TRBV10-3
d_gene: -
j_gene: TRBJ1-2
abundance: -
CDR3aa: CAISDGRSNYGYTF
CDR3nt: TGTGCCATCAGTGACGGCAGGTCTAACTATGGCTACACCTTC

v_gene: TRBV7-2
d_gene: -
j_gene: TRBJ2-7
abundance: -
CDR3aa: CASSFSYEQYF
CDR3nt: TGTGCCAGCAGCTTTTCGTACGAGCAGTACTTC

v_gene: TRBV5-6
d_gene: -
j_gene: TRBJ1-3
abundance: -
CDR3aa: CASSFGGYSGNTIYF
CDR3nt: TGTGCCAGCAGCTTTGGGGGGTACTCTGGAAACACCATATATTTT

v_gene: TRBV30
d_gene: TRBD1
j_gene: TRBJ2-7
abundance: -
CDR3aa: CAWSGTGTVYEQYF
CDR3nt: TGTGCCTGGAGTGGGACAGGAACCGTCTACGAGCAGTACTTC

v_gene: TRBV5-8
d_gene: -
j_gene: TRBJ2-3
abundance: once
CDR3aa: CASTLRQSTDTQYF
CDR3nt: TGTGCCAGCACCCTGCGACAGAGCACAGATACGCAGTATTTT

v_gene: TRBV5-1
d_gene: TRBD1
j_gene: TRBJ1-2
abundance: -
CDR3aa: CASSWDRDDGYTF
CDR3nt: TGCGCCAGCAGCTGGGACAGGGACGATGGCTACACCTTC

v_gene: TRBV18
d_gene: -
j_gene: TRBJ2-6
abundance: -
CDR3aa: CASSPPGGTGANVLTF
CDR3nt: TGTGCCAGCTCACCTCCTGGAGGGACGGGGGCCAACGTCCTGACTTTC

v_gene: TRBV5-6
d_gene: TRBD1
j_gene: TRBJ1-1
abundance: -
CDR3aa: CASSSGVTGGRTEAFF
CDR3nt: TGTGCCAGCAGCTCAGGGGTTACAGGGGGGAGGACTGAAGCTTTCTTT

v_gene: TRBV2
d_gene: -
j_gene: TRBJ1-5
abundance: -
CDR3aa: CASSETQTRRQPQHF
CDR3nt: TGTGCCAGCAGCGAAACACAGACACGTAGGCAGCCCCAGCATTTT

v_gene: TRBV6-1
d_gene: -
j_gene: TRBJ2-7
abundance: -
CDR3aa: CASSVEQGNYEQYF
CDR3nt: TGTGCCAGCAGTGTGGAGCAGGGGAACTACGAGCAGTACTTC

v_gene: TRBV27
d_gene: TRBD1
j_gene: TRBJ1-6
abundance: once
CDR3aa: CASFGQGNSPLHF
CDR3nt: TGTGCCAGCTTCGGACAGGGAAATTCACCCCTCCACTTT

v_gene: TRBV5-4
d_gene: -
j_gene: TRBJ2-2
abundance: -
CDR3aa: CASSFAGFANTGELFF
CDR3nt: TGTGCCAGCAGCTTCGCAGGGTTCGCGAACACCGGGGAGCTGTTTTTT

v_gene: TRBV9
d_gene: -
j_gene: TRBJ1-1
abundance: -
CDR3aa: CASSVVGDTEAFF
CDR3nt: TGTGCCAGCAGCGTAGTCGGAGACACTGAAGCTTTCTTT

v_gene: TRBV5-6
d_gene: -
j_gene: TRBJ2-4
abundance: few
CDR3aa: CASSPEIAKNIQYF
CDR3nt: TGTGCCAGCAGCCCCGAGATAGCCAAAAACATTCAGTACTTC

v_gene: TRBV10-3
d_gene: -
j_gene: TRBJ1-2
abundance: -
CDR3aa: CAISETGNGYGYTF
CDR3nt: TGTGCCATCAGTGAGACAGGGAATGGCTATGGCTACACCTTC

v_gene: TRBV9
d_gene: TRBD2
j_gene: TRBJ2-1
abundance: once
CDR3aa: CASSAAPGGLADYNEQFF
CDR3nt: TGTGCCAGCAGCGCCGCCCCGGGGGGGCTAGCGGACTACAATGAGCAGTTCTTC

v_gene: TRBV5-4
d_gene: -
j_gene: TRBJ2-7
abundance: -
CDR3aa: CASSLVGGSSYEQYF
CDR3nt: TGTGCCAGCAGCTTGGTGGGGGGAAGCTCCTACGAGCAGTACTTC

v_gene: TRBV7-2
d_gene: TRBD2
j_gene: TRBJ2-2
abundance: -
CDR3aa: CASSQGLAVTGELFF
CDR3nt: TGTGCCAGCAGCCAGGGACTAGCAGTCACCGGGGAGCTGTTTTTT

v_gene: TRBV7-9
d_gene: TRBD2
j_gene: TRBJ2-1
abundance: -
CDR3aa: CASSLGGVAGVYNEQFF
CDR3nt: TGTGCCAGCAGCTTGGGCGGGGTAGCGGGGGTTTACAATGAGCAGTTCTTC

v_gene: TRBV27
d_gene: -
j_gene: TRBJ1-2
abundance: few
CDR3aa: CASKEVPGGYTF
CDR3nt: TGTGCCAGCAAAGAGGTTCCCGGGGGCTACACCTTC

v_gene: TRBV6-6
d_gene: -
j_gene: TRBJ2-1
abundance: -
CDR3aa: CASCMWQDYNEQFF
CDR3nt: TGTGCCAGCTGCATGTGGCAGGATTACAATGAGCAGTTCTTC

v_gene: TRBV7-9
d_gene: -
j_gene: TRBJ1-1
abundance: -
CDR3aa: CASSLGTVNTEAFF
CDR3nt: TGTGCCAGCAGCTTAGGGACAGTGAACACTGAAGCTTTCTTT

v_gene: TRBV5-1
d_gene: -
j_gene: TRBJ1-3
abundance: once
CDR3aa: CASSLSGGNTIYF
CDR3nt: TGCGCCAGCAGCTTGTCGGGGGGAAACACCATATATTTT

v_gene: TRBV7-8
d_gene: TRBD2
j_gene: TRBJ2-7
abundance: -
CDR3aa: CASGGGFSYEQYF
CDR3nt: TGTGCCAGTGGGGGAGGGTTTTCCTACGAGCAGTACTTC

v_gene: TRBV5-1
d_gene: -
j_gene: TRBJ2-7
abundance: few
CDR3aa: CASSLAGGPYEQYF
CDR3nt: TGCGCCAGCAGCTTGGCTGGGGGCCCCTACGAGCAGTACTTC

v_gene: TRBV9
d_gene: -
j_gene: TRBJ1-2
abundance: -
CDR3aa: CASSVADSPYGYTF
CDR3nt: TGTGCCAGCAGCGTAGCCGACAGCCCGTATGGCTACACCTTC

v_gene: TRBV30
d_gene: -
j_gene: TRBJ2-2
abundance: -
CDR3aa: CAWNKGGGGELFF
CDR3nt: TGTGCCTGGAACAAGGGGGGGGGCGGGGAGCTGTTTTTT

v_gene: TRBV5-1
d_gene: TRBD2
j_gene: TRBJ2-7
abundance: -
CDR3aa: CASSRTSGGYEQYF
CDR3nt: TGCGCCAGCAGCCGGACTAGCGGGGGCTACGAGCAGTACTTC

v_gene: TRBV14
d_gene: TRBD2
j_gene: TRBJ2-1
abundance: -
CDR3aa: CASSHYGGANEQFF
CDR3nt: TGTGCCAGCAGCCATTACGGGGGGGCCAATGAGCAGTTCTTC

v_gene: TRBV2
d_gene: -
j_gene: TRBJ1-5
abundance: -
CDR3aa: CASSVSVLTSNQPQHF
CDR3nt: TGTGCCAGCAGCGTATCGGTTCTTACTAGCAATCAGCCCCAGCATTTT

v_gene: TRBV5-6
d_gene: -
j_gene: TRBJ1-1
abundance: -
CDR3aa: CASSYRVGTEAFF
CDR3nt: TGTGCCAGCAGCTACAGGGTCGGCACTGAAGCTTTCTTT

v_gene: TRBV5-1
d_gene: -
j_gene: TRBJ1-1
abundance: -
CDR3aa: CASSSTAFMNTEAFF
CDR3nt: TGCGCCAGCAGCTCGACAGCGTTCATGAACACTGAAGCTTTCTTT

v_gene: TRBV6-5
d_gene: -
j_gene: TRBJ1-1
abundance: -
CDR3aa: CASSPGQPVGAEAFF
CDR3nt: TGTGCCAGCAGTCCGGGACAACCTGTTGGGGCTGAAGCTTTCTTT

v_gene: TRBV6-6
d_gene: -
j_gene: TRBJ2-5
abundance: -
CDR3aa: CASRGRETQYF
CDR3nt: TGTGCCAGCAGGGGCCGGGAGACCCAGTACTTC

v_gene: TRBV5-4
d_gene: -
j_gene: TRBJ2-1
abundance: -
CDR3aa: CASSSSLGLSSYNEQFF
CDR3nt: TGTGCCAGCAGCTCGAGCCTGGGACTTAGCTCCTACAATGAGCAGTTCTTC